The T cell receptor (beta chain) under discussion was sequenced for a study of T cell responses to AZD1222 COVID-19 vaccine. Some clones are missing from TCRdb's copy, which holds only in-frame ones; the method was immunoSEQ multiplex PCR. The table has around 140,000 clones, approximately 92% seen once; the top ten hold around 3.5%. The germline V gene encodes CDR1 LNHDA and CDR2 SQIVND (reference sequence). V was cut by 6 bases and J by 6 bases, with 12 bases left in between. CDR3 length: 13 amino acids. A word on this clone: Its antigen remains unidentified.

Study-wide findings and caveats: Close to half of all spike-specific TCRs reportedly target regions of the variants that are unmutated. Rises in breadth and depth of Spike-specific TCRs came after two AZD1222 doses.

The chain employs TRBV19 and TRBJ2-1, with D possibly called TRBD1 or TRBD2 (5 bases each). This sequence was found in an adult who received the AZD1222 COVID-19 vaccine. Material: peripheral blood, obtained 28 days after the second AZD1222 dose. The CDR3 bases are TGTGCCAGTAGAGGGACCAGCGTCAATGAGCAGTTCTTC. The encoded protein is CASRGTSVNEQFF.